In this sample, the clone carrying this T cell receptor (beta chain) turned up many times. Its specificity is not known. This sample was included in a study of CD8 T cells in ankylosing spondylitis. Regarding the study as a whole: What appeared characteristic of ankylosing spondylitis blood was a TCR beta motif of fewer than ten highly homologous variants.

TCRdb processed the 5' RACE reads anew with MiXCR; each CDR3 protein has one entry. The table records fewer than 550,000 distinct CDR3 sequences, 5.3% of them present only once. The sequencing sample was made of blood, either unsorted or a sorted T cell fraction (not recorded which). The clonotype was recovered from a male donor with ankylosing spondylitis.

DNA for the CDR3: TGCGCCAGCAGCCATGGGACTAGCATTAACACAGATACGCAGTATTTT. This translates into CASSHGTSINTDTQYF. V is TRBV5-1 and J is TRBJ2-3; TRBD2 aligns across 9 bases. V shed 4 bases and J 2 bases; nucleotides not matched to a gene: 8. CDR1 SGHRS and CDR2 YFSETQ come from the germline V gene. The CDR3 has 16 amino acids.